The present T cell receptor (beta chain) was sequenced within a study of beta chain features in type 1 diabetes. Since all of the isolated RNA was reverse transcribed, expressed TCRB transcripts were what got sequenced. The data were produced by immunoSEQ multiplex PCR, yet TCRdb's version contains in-frame clones alone and is incomplete. The table lists a few hundred thousand clones, roughly 12% of them singletons. Trimming pared 3 bases from V and 3 bases from J, leaving 17 bases between. Germline assignment: CDR1 LNHDA and CDR2 SQIVND (reference sequence). This CDR3 is built from 16 residues. To note about this clone: Its antigen is still unknown.

General study findings and limits: Researchers reported that naive, central memory and Treg TCRB repertoires appeared more similar in patients than in healthy donors.

One heparinised blood draw averaging around 110 mL was given by each donor. The chain couples TRBV19 to TRBJ1-1; perhaps TRBD1 as D (5 bases). This receptor was identified in a man between 18 and 29 years old in good health. Sequenced material: naive CD4+ T cells from blood. CDR3 bases: TGTGCCAGTAGTATGAATTTGGGGGGATCGGACACTGAAGCTTTCTTT. This gives the protein CASSMNLGGSDTEAFF.